The clone carrying this TCR beta chain came up a few times. Its antigen is unknown. Under the authors' procedure: Building a distant-metastasis classifier for papillary thyroid cancer drew on CDR3 differences across clinicopathological groups. TCRdb re-clonotyped the PCR reads through MiXCR. The V and J calls were determined by TCRdb, not by the authors. The top ten hold 10% to 15% of the sample, which has some 22,000 clones, under 25% seen once. The data belong to a study of metastatic and nonmetastatic thyroid tumors. Study in general: Where malignant and benign thyroid patients were concerned, repertoires were compared across blood and tumor or nodule tissue. General study results and limits: According to reports, the diversity of TCR beta was significantly higher in malignant thyroid tumors than in benign nodules, and this held in both blood and tumor samples.

Among the patients, none had received any treatment before thyroid surgery. J gave up 5 bases and V 4 bases, and 9 bases lay outside the gene matches. This CDR3 contains 15 residues. From germline, CDR1 is LGHNA and CDR2 YSLEER. The chain joins TRBV4-3 to TRBJ2-7; 9 positions match TRBD1. The TCR was taken from a male donor with papillary thyroid cancer or a benign thyroid nodule (not recorded which). Some clones in this sample may be carry-over from other donors' samples. The sequencing input was blood. The DNA for the CDR3 is TGCGCCAGCAGCCGAGTAGGGACAGGGAACCACGAGCAGTACTTC. Residues: CASSRVGTGNHEQYF.